This T cell receptor (beta chain) came from a study of OX40 agonist ivuxolimab in advanced cancers. Regarding the study as a whole: Both blood CD4+ and CD8+ T cells showed clonal growth by week 6 at 0.1 to 3.0 mg/kg.

Points on this clone: Its antigen is undetermined.

Generated by immunoSEQ multiplex PCR, the TCRdb table keeps only in-frame clones and is missing some. The sample lists about 100,000 clones; around 90% were seen once. Germline values: CDR1 SGHRS, CDR2 YFSETQ. This CDR3 is built from 13 residues. Trimming took off 4 bases at V and 3 bases at J, with 8 bases between the two ends. The chain employs TRBV5-1 and TRBJ1-5, with TRBD1 as a possible D gene (5 bases). The sequencing used CD4+ or CD8+ T cells sorted from blood, collected in a trial of the OX40 agonist ivuxolimab. The TCR originated in an adult with an advanced solid tumor such as melanoma, head and neck, liver or kidney cancer. The CDR3 DNA is TGCGCCAGCAGCCAGGGAACCAATCAGCCCCAGCATTTT. The encoded protein is CASSQGTNQPQHF.